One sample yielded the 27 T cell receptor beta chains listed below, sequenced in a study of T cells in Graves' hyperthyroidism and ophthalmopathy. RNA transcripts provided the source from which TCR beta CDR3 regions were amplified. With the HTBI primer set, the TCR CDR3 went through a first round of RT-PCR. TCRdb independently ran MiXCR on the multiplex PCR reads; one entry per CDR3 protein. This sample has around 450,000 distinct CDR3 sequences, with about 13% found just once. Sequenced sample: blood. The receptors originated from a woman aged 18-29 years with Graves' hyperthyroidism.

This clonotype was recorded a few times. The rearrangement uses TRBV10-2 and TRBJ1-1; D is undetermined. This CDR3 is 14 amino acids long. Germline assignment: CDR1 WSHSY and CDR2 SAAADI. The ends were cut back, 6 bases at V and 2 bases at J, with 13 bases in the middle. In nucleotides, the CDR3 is TGCGCCAGCAGGGGTGACACGTACAACACTGAAGCTTTCTTT. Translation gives CASRGDTYNTEAFF.

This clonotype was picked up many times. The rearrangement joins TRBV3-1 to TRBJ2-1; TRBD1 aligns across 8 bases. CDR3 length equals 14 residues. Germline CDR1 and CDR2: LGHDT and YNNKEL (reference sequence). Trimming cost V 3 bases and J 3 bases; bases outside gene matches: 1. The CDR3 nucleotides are TGTGCCAGCAGCCATGGACAGGGCTACAATGAGCAGTTCTTC. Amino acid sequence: CASSHGQGYNEQFF.

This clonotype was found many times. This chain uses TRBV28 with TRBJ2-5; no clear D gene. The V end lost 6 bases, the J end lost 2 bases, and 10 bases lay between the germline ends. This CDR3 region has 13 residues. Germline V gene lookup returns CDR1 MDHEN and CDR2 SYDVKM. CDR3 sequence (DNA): TGTGCCAGCAGGCCCCGGGCACAAGAGACCCAGTACTTC. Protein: CASRPRAQETQYF.

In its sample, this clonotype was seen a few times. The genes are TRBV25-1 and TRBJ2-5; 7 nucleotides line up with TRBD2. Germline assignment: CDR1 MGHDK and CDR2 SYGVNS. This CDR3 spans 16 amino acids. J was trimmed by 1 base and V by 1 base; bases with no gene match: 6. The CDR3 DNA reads TGTGCCAGCAGTGAATCGGGACTACGGGTCCAAGAGACCCAGTACTTC. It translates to CASSESGLRVQETQYF.

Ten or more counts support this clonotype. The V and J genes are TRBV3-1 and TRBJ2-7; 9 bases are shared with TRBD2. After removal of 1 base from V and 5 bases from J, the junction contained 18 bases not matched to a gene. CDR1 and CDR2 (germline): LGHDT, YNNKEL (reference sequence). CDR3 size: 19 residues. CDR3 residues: CASSQGVSREGRSAHEQYF. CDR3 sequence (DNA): TGTGCCAGCAGCCAAGGGGTATCGCGGGAGGGCCGTTCGGCCCACGAGCAGTACTTC.

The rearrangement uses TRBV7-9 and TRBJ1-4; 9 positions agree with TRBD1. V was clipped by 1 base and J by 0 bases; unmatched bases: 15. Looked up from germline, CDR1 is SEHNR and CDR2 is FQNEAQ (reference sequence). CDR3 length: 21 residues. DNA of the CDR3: TGTGCCAGCAGCTTAGGGTCGTACAGGGGGCCTCGGGACACAACTAATGAAAAACTGTTTTTT. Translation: CASSLGSYRGPRDTTNEKLFF.

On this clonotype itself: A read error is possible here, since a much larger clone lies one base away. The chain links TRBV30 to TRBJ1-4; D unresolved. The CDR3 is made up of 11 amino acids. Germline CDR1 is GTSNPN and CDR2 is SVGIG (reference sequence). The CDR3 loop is CVWSVGEKLFF. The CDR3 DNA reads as TGTGTCTGGAGTGTTGGGGAAAAACTGTTTTTT.

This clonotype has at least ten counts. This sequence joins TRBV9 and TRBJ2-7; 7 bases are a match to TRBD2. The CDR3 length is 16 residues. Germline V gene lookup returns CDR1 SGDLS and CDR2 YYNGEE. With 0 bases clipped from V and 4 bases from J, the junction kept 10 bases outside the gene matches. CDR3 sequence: CASSVGTAGDGYEQYF. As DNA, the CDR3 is TGTGCCAGCAGCGTAGGTACGGCGGGAGACGGGTACGAGCAGTACTTC.

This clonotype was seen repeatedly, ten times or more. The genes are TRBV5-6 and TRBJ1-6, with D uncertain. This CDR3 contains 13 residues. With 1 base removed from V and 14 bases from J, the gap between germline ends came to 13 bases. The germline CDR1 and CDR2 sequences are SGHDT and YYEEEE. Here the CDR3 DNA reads TGTGCCAGCAGCTTGCGGAATGGGGAGGCCCTCCACTTT. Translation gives CASSLRNGEALHF.

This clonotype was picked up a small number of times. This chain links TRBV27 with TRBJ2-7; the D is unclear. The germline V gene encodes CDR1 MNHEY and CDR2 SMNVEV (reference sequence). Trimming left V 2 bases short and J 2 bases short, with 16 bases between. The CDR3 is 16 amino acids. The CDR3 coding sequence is TGTGCCAGCAGTTTAAAATTAACAGCAAATACCTACGAGCAGTACTTC. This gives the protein CASSLKLTANTYEQYF.

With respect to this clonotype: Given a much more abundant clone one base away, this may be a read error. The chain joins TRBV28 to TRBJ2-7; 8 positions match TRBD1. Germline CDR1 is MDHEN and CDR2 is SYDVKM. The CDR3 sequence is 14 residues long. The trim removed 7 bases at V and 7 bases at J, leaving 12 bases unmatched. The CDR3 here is CASTLQTGGGEQYF. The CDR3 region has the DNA TGTGCCAGCACCCTACAAACAGGGGGTGGTGAGCAGTACTTC.

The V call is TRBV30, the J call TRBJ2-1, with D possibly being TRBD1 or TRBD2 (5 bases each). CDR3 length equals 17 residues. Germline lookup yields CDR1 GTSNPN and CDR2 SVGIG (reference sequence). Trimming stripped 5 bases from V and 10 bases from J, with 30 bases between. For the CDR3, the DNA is TGTGCCTGGGGGACCGGGTTTCCCAGTAGGTTTGCCTACGAGCAGTTCTTC. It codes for CAWGTGFPSRFAYEQFF.

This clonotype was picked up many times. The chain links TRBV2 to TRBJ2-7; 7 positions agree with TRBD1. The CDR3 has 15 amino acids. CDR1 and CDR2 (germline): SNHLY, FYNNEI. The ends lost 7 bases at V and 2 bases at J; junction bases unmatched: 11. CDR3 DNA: TGTGCCAGCAAAGCCTCAGACAGGGCCGCCTACGAGCAGTACTTC. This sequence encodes CASKASDRAAYEQYF.

As DNA, the CDR3 is TGTGCCAGCAGCGTAGGAGTGACGCCGAACTATGGCTACACCTTC. It is translated as CASSVGVTPNYGYTF. The chain carries TRBV9 and TRBJ1-2; D gene ambiguous. Trimming stripped 0 bases from V and 2 bases from J, with 11 bases between. The germline V gene encodes CDR1 SGDLS and CDR2 YYNGEE. CDR3 size: 15 residues. Complete variable domain (other parts from reference TRBV9 and TRBJ1-2): DSGVTQTPKHLITATGQRVTLRCSPRSGDLSVYWYQQSLDQGLQFLIQYYNGEERAKGNILERFSAQQFPDLHSELNLSSLELGDSALYFCASSVGVTPNYGYTFGSGTRLTVV.

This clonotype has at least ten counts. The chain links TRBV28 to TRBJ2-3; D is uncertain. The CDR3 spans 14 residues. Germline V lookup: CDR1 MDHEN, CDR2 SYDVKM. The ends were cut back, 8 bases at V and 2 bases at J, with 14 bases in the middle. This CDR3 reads CASAWAKSTDTQYF. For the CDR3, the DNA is TGTGCCAGCGCATGGGCCAAGTCCACAGATACGCAGTATTTT.

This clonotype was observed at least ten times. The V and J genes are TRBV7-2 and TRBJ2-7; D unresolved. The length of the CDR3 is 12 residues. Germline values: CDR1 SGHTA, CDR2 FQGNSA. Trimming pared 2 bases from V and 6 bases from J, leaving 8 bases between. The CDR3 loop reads CASSLRWGEQYF. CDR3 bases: TGTGCCAGCAGCTTACGATGGGGCGAGCAGTACTTC.

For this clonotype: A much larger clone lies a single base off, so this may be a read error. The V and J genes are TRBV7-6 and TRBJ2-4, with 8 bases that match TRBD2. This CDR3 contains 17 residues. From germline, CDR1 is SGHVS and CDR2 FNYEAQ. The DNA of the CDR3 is TGTGCCAGCAGCCCAGACTCCGCGGGAGGATCCAAAAACATTCGGTACTTC. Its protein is CASSPDSAGGSKNIRYF.

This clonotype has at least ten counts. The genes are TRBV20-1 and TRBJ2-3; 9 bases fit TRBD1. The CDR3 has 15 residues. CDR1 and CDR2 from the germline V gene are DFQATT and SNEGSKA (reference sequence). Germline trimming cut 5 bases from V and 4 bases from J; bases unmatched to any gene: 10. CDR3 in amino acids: CSAPPSTGGPDTQYF. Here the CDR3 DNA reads TGCAGTGCTCCTCCGTCGACAGGGGGGCCAGATACGCAGTATTTT.

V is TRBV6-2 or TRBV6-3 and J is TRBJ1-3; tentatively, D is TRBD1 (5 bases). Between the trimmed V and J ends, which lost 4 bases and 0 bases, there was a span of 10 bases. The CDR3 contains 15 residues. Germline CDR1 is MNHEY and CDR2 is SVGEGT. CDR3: CASSSTASSGNTIYF. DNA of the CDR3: TGTGCCAGCAGTTCGACAGCGAGCTCTGGAAACACCATATATTTT.

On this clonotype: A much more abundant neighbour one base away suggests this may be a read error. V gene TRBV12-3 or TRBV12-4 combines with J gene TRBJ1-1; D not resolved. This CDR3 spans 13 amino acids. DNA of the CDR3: TGTGCCAGCAAAGTGGCCGAAAACACTAAAGCTTTCTTT. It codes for CASKVAENTKAFF.

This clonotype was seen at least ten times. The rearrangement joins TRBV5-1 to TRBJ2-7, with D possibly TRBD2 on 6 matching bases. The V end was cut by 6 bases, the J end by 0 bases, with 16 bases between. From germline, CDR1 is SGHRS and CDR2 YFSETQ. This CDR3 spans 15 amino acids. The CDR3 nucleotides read TGCGCCAGCAACGTAGACGGGAGCCCCTCCTACGAGCAGTACTTC. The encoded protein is CASNVDGSPSYEQYF.

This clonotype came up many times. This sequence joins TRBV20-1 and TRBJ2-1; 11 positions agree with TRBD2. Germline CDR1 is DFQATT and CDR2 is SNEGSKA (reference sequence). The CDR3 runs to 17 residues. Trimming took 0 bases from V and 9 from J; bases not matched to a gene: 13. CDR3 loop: CSARDLGWVSGRGEQFF. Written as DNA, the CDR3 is TGCAGTGCTAGAGATCTAGGGTGGGTTAGCGGGAGGGGTGAGCAGTTCTTC.

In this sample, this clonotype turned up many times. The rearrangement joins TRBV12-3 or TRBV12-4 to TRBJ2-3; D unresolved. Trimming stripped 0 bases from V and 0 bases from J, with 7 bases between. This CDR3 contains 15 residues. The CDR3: CASSLAARSTDTQYF. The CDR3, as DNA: TGTGCCAGCAGTTTAGCGGCGCGGAGCACAGATACGCAGTATTTT.

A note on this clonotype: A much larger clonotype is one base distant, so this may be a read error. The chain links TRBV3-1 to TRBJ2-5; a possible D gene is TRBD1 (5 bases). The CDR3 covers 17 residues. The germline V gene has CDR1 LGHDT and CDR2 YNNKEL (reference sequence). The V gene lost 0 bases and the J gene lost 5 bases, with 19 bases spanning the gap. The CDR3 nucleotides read TGTGCCAGCAGCCAAGAAAGGACACTGGGGCCTATGGAGACCCAGTACTTC. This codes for CASSQERTLGPMETQYF.

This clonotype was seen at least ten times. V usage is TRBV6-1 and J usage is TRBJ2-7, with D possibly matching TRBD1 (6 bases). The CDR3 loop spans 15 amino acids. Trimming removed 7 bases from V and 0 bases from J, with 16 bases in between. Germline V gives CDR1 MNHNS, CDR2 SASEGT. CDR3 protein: CASIPGVESSYEQYF. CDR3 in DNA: TGTGCCAGCATCCCAGGGGTCGAAAGCTCCTACGAGCAGTACTTC.

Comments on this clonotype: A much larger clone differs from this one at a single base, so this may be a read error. CDR3 amino acids: CTSKDSPNEQFF. Written as DNA, the CDR3 is TGTACCAGTAAGGACTCACCCAATGAGCAGTTCTTC. The chain employs TRBV28 and TRBJ2-1; D is possibly TRBD2 (5 bases). The germline V gene encodes CDR1 MDHEN and CDR2 SYDVKM. CDR3 length equals 12 residues.

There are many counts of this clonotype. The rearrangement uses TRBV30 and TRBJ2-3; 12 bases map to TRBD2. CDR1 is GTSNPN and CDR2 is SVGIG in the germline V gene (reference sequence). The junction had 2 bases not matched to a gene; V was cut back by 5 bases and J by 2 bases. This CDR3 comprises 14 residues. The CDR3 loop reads CAWGTSGFTDTQYF. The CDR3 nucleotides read TGTGCCTGGGGGACTAGCGGGTTCACAGATACGCAGTATTTT. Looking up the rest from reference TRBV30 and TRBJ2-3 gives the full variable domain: SQTIHQWPATLVQPVGSPLSLECTVEGTSNPNLYWYRQAAGRGLQLLFYSVGIGQISSEVPQNLSASRPQDRQFILSSKKLLLSDSGFYLCAWGTSGFTDTQYFGPGTRLTVL.